The table lists the clone carrying this T cell receptor beta chain with a few counts. The source of the sample is a study of cytomegalovirus exposure and HLA in healthy donors. This CDR3 is built from 12 residues. The V end was cut by 4 bases, the J end by 6 bases, with 10 bases between. CDR1 is SGHRS and CDR2 is YFSETQ in the germline V gene. The PCR was carried out with 60 Vbeta primers and 13 Jbeta primers. Libraries were prepared by immunoSEQ multiplex PCR; TCRdb keeps only in-frame clonotypes and omits some of them. Found here are 97,000 or so clones, 70% of them singletons; the top ten hold around 2.3%.

The receptor's source is a man aged 50-60 years in good health and CMV-seronegative. The genes are TRBV5-1 and TRBJ2-5; maybe TRBD1 (5 bases). Material for sequencing was PBMCs. This CDR3 reads CASSKTEQTQYF. The CDR3 nucleotides are TGCGCCAGCAGCAAGACAGAGCAGACCCAGTACTTC. The whole variable domain, filled in from reference TRBV5-1 and TRBJ2-5, reads KAGVTQTPRYLIKTRGQQVTLSCSPISGHRSVSWYQQTPGQGLQFLFEYFSETQRNKGNFPGRFSGRQFSNSRSEMNVSTLELGDSALYLCASSKTEQTQYFGPGTRLLVL.